These 32 T cell receptor beta chains share one sample of origin, sequenced in a study of beta chain features in type 1 diabetes (dated by TCRdb to 2017 to 2018). The library was prepared using the immunoSEQ multiplex PCR assay. The High Capacity cDNA Reverse Transcription Kit was used to reverse transcribe all of the isolated RNA, meaning that expressed TCRB transcripts were what got sequenced. TCRdb provides this immuneACCESS table in a form limited to in-frame rearrangements. Some clones are lacking; in checked studies, under half of them reflect an unresolved V gene, and why the rest are absent is not known. For this sample there are under 90,000 clones; around 32% appear just once. The top ten constitute approximately 0.46% of the sample. The sequenced sample was stem cell memory CD4+ T cells from blood. The cell subset or site label on this specimen signifies: stem cell-like memory CD4+ T cells. The receptors stem from a young woman in good health.

This clone has more than one count but fewer than ten. This chain joins TRBV5-1 and TRBJ1-1, with 8 positions matching TRBD1. Looked up from germline, CDR1 is SGHRS and CDR2 is YFSETQ. The J segment lost 1 base and the V segment lost 4 bases, leaving 6 bases of the junction unmatched. The CDR3 loop spans 15 amino acids. In DNA form, the CDR3 reads TGCGCCAGCAGCGAGATGACAGGGGCGAACACTGAAGCTTTCTTT. Translated, it gives CASSEMTGANTEAFF.

This clone was seen a few times. The rearrangement joins TRBV4-1 to TRBJ2-3; 10 positions agree with TRBD1. The trim removed 4 bases at V and 4 bases at J, leaving 5 bases unmatched. This CDR3 is built from 15 residues. CDR1 and CDR2 (germline): MGHRA, YSYEKL. The CDR3 sequence: CASSPSGQGSDTQYF. The DNA for the CDR3 is TGCGCCAGCAGCCCGTCGGGACAGGGGTCAGATACGCAGTATTTT.

This sequence joins TRBV19 and TRBJ2-3, with 8 nucleotides matching TRBD2. With V trimmed by 7 bases and J by 4 bases, 10 bases remained unmatched. The CDR3 contains 15 residues. The germline gives CDR1 LNHDA, CDR2 SQIVND (reference sequence). The DNA of the CDR3 is TGTGCCAGTAAGTCTCGGGGGGGCCTCTCAGATACGCAGTATTTT. Its protein is CASKSRGGLSDTQYF. Filled out from reference TRBV19 and TRBJ2-3, the complete variable domain reads DGGITQSPKYLFRKEGQNVTLSCEQNLNHDAMYWYRQDPGQGLRLIYYSQIVNDFQKGDIAEGYSVSREKKESFPLTVTSAQKNPTAFYLCASKSRGGLSDTQYFGPGTRLTVL.

This rearrangement joins TRBV7-2 to TRBJ2-1; 7 bases align to TRBD2. CDR3 size: 14 residues. V lost 2 bases and J lost 3; bases outside the gene matches: 1. In germline, CDR1 is SGHTA, CDR2 FQGNSA. In DNA, the CDR3 is TGTGCCAGCAGCTTACGGGACTACTACAATGAGCAGTTCTTC. It translates to CASSLRDYYNEQFF.

This rearrangement joins TRBV2 to TRBJ2-1, with a weak D call TRBD1 (6 bases). The V end was cut by 4 bases, the J end by 5 bases, with 15 bases between. The CDR3 is 15 amino acids. Germline V gives CDR1 SNHLY, CDR2 FYNNEI. The DNA for the CDR3 is TGTGCCAGCAGTGTCCAGGGGCTAAGTAACAATGAGCAGTTCTTC. This codes for CASSVQGLSNNEQFF.

The chain couples TRBV5-1 to TRBJ2-2; D is undetermined. This CDR3 spans 12 amino acids. Germline V gene lookup returns CDR1 SGHRS and CDR2 YFSETQ. Trimming left V 2 bases short and J 6 bases short, with 5 bases between. The CDR3 coding sequence is TGCGCCAGCAGCTTACTCCCCGGGGAGCTGTTTTTT. Protein product: CASSLLPGELFF.

This clone was counted between two and nine times. This chain uses TRBV5-6 with TRBJ2-5, with D unclear. Between the trimmed V and J ends, which lost 2 bases and 5 bases, there was a span of 7 bases. Germline-derived CDR1 and CDR2 are SGHDT and YYEEEE. The CDR3 is 12 residues long. The CDR3, as DNA: TGTGCCAGCAGCTTACAATCCGAGACCCAGTACTTC. Residues: CASSLQSETQYF. The full variable domain, its missing parts supplied by reference TRBV5-6 and TRBJ2-5, is DAGVTQSPTHLIKTRGQQVTLRCSPKSGHDTVSWYQQALGQGPQFIFQYYEEEERQRGNFPDRFSGHQFPNYSSELNVNALLLGDSALYLCASSLQSETQYFGPGTRLLVL.

The gene calls are TRBV19 and TRBJ1-1, with no clear D. V lost 5 bases to trimming and J lost 1 base, with 14 bases between them. The CDR3 runs 15 residues. The germline gives CDR1 LNHDA, CDR2 SQIVND (reference sequence). CDR3 amino acids: CASSSRQGGNTEAFF. The CDR3 DNA follows: TGTGCCAGTAGTTCTCGACAAGGAGGGAACACTGAAGCTTTCTTT.

The chain couples TRBV5-5 to TRBJ1-1, with no clear D. The V gene's germline CDR1 is SGHKS and CDR2 YYEKEE (reference sequence). The CDR3 has 15 residues. V lost 0 bases, J lost 4 bases, and 13 bases lay in between. In nucleotides, the CDR3 is TGTGCCAGCAGCTTGGGCGCTCTGGTCGGCACTGAAGCTTTCTTT. The encoded protein is CASSLGALVGTEAFF.

The V call is TRBV7-2, the J call TRBJ2-1; the D gene is possibly TRBD1 (6 bases). V lost 6 bases and J 8 bases, leaving 14 bases between the germline ends. Germline CDR1 SGHTA, CDR2 FQGNSA. The CDR3 spans 13 residues. Written as DNA, the CDR3 is TGTGCCAGCAGTTGGGGGCGAGGGGATGAGCAGTTCTTC. Translated, it gives CASSWGRGDEQFF.

Here the CDR3 DNA reads TGTGCCAGCAGCAAAAGACAGGGGGGACACGAGCAGTACTTC. Protein: CASSKRQGGHEQYF. The J gene is TRBJ2-7, the V gene TRBV11-3; 9 bases map to TRBD1. The germline V gene has CDR1 SGHNT and CDR2 YENEEA. Trimming took 5 bases from V and 5 from J; bases not matched to a gene: 7. The CDR3 totals 14 residues.

The CDR3 here is CASSFGGEQYF. The CDR3 DNA reads TGTGCCAGCAGCTTCGGAGGCGAGCAGTACTTC. V and J are TRBV7-3 and TRBJ2-7; possibly TRBD2 for D (5 bases). The V gene's germline CDR1 is SGHTA and CDR2 FQGTGA. The CDR3 contains 11 residues. V lost 3 bases and J 6 bases, leaving 6 bases between the germline ends.

This clone was counted between two and nine times. The V call is TRBV6-1, the J call TRBJ1-2; 7 nucleotides agree with TRBD1. The ends lost 5 bases at V and 3 bases at J; junction bases unmatched: 3. CDR1 is MNHNS and CDR2 is SASEGT in the germline V gene. The CDR3 has 13 residues. The CDR3 here is CASSPQGDYGYTF. The CDR3 nucleotides read TGTGCCAGCAGTCCTCAGGGGGACTATGGCTACACCTTC.

This clone was picked up one time. CDR3 in amino acids: CASSQDRDQPQHF. The CDR3 DNA is TGCGCCAGCAGCCAAGACAGGGATCAGCCCCAGCATTTT. The chain links TRBV4-1 to TRBJ1-5, with a tentative D call TRBD1 (5 bases). The CDR3 is 13 residues long. V shed 0 bases and J shed 5 bases, with 5 bases lying between them. Germline assignment: CDR1 MGHRA and CDR2 YSYEKL.

This clone was observed a handful of times. The chain has TRBV30 and TRBJ2-3; D perhaps matches TRBD1 (6 bases). Germline CDR1 GTSNPN, CDR2 SVGIG (reference sequence). The CDR3 runs to 12 residues. Trimming cost V 0 bases and J 12 bases, with 13 bases left between them. The CDR3 DNA reads as TGTGCCTGGAGTGTTACAGGGCGAATACAGTATTTT. Its translation: CAWSVTGRIQYF.

This chain joins TRBV7-8 and TRBJ2-7, with D possibly matching TRBD2 (5 bases). CDR1 is SGHVS, CDR2 FQNEAQ, per germline. V lost 1 base to trimming and J lost 2 bases, with 9 bases between them. This CDR3 is built from 14 residues. CDR3 in DNA: TGTGCCAGCAGCTTAGGGGCGGGCCCCTACGAGCAGTACTTC. Protein: CASSLGAGPYEQYF.

This chain links TRBV19 with TRBJ1-1; TRBD1 matches 8 bases. The trim removed 7 bases at V and 4 bases at J, leaving 11 bases unmatched. The CDR3 covers 15 residues. Germline V CDR1 and CDR2: LNHDA, SQIVND (reference sequence). CDR3 loop: CASNSGGAETTEAFF. The CDR3 DNA reads TGTGCCAGTAACTCAGGGGGCGCTGAAACCACTGAAGCTTTCTTT.

V usage is TRBV7-2 and J usage is TRBJ2-7; 7 bases line up with TRBD2. Trimming at V came to 3 bases and at J to 3 bases, leaving 2 bases not matched to a gene. Germline CDR1 SGHTA, CDR2 FQGNSA. The CDR3 extends over 13 amino acids. The CDR3 loop reads CASSLGGIYEQYF. The CDR3 nucleotides read TGTGCCAGCAGCTTGGGGGGGATCTACGAGCAGTACTTC.

The chain has TRBV2 and TRBJ2-7; TRBD2 might be the D (6 bases). Trimming left V 6 bases short and J 0 bases short, with 12 bases between. There are 14 residues in the CDR3. CDR1 is SNHLY, CDR2 FYNNEI, per germline. CDR3 DNA: TGTGCCAGCAGGGGAGGATCACTCTCCTACGAGCAGTACTTC. Protein: CASRGGSLSYEQYF.

V usage is TRBV2 and J usage is TRBJ2-5; TRBD2 aligns across 14 bases. Trimming at V came to 8 bases and at J to 2 bases, leaving 4 bases not matched to a gene. This CDR3 has 15 residues. Per germline, CDR1 SNHLY and CDR2 FYNNEI. The CDR3 is CASGTSGGAQETQYF. As DNA, the CDR3 is TGTGCCAGCGGGACTAGCGGGGGCGCACAAGAGACCCAGTACTTC. Full variable domain (outside the CDR3, taken from reference TRBV2 and TRBJ2-5): EPEVTQTPSHQVTQMGQEVILRCVPISNHLYFYWYRQILGQKVEFLVSFYNNEISEKSEIFDDQFSVERPDGSNFTLKIRSTKLEDSAMYFCASGTSGGAQETQYFGPGTRLLVL.

The chain has TRBV4-3 and TRBJ2-3; perhaps TRBD1 as D (7 bases). The CDR3 sequence is 15 residues long. The V end was cut by 4 bases, the J end by 10 bases, with 21 bases between. The V gene's germline CDR1 is LGHNA and CDR2 YSLEER. DNA for the CDR3: TGCGCCAGCAGCCCTACGGCCCAGGGGGGTGTGCCGCAGTATTTT. Its protein product is CASSPTAQGGVPQYF.

V is TRBV5-4 and J is TRBJ2-7, with 10 bases fitting TRBD1. The CDR3 is 14 amino acids. Germline CDR1 and CDR2: SGHNT and YYREEE (reference sequence). V trimming: 3 bases; J trimming: 2 bases; junction bases outside the gene matches: 2. In nucleotides, the CDR3 is TGTGCCAGCAGCTACGGACAGGGGGCCTACGAGCAGTACTTC. Residues: CASSYGQGAYEQYF.

The chain employs TRBV15 and TRBJ2-1, with 11 nucleotides matching TRBD2. CDR1 is LNHNV, CDR2 YYDKDF, per germline (reference sequence). CDR3 length: 17 amino acids. The V and J ends lost 0 bases and 8 bases, in that order; junction bases with no gene match: 9. CDR3 nucleotide sequence: TGTGCCACCAGCAGAGAAGCAGTCCAACTAGCGGGGGATGAGCAGTTCTTC. The encoded protein is CATSREAVQLAGDEQFF.

J is TRBJ1-6 and V is TRBV2, with D maybe TRBD1 (6 bases). Germline loops: CDR1 SNHLY, CDR2 FYNNEI. This CDR3 spans 16 amino acids. V shed 0 bases and J shed 9 bases, with 15 bases lying between them. CDR3 sequence reads: CASSEALGGGGSPLHF. CDR3 nucleotides: TGTGCCAGCAGTGAAGCGCTTGGCGGGGGCGGTTCACCCCTCCACTTT.

A few counts support this clone. This chain joins TRBV27 and TRBJ1-1; no clear D gene. The V gene lost 4 bases and the J gene lost 5 bases, with 11 bases spanning the gap. Germline-derived CDR1 and CDR2 are MNHEY and SMNVEV (reference sequence). The CDR3 length is 13 residues. CDR3 coding DNA: TGTGCCAGCAGTTCGGGGAAGAAGACTGAAGCTTTCTTT. This codes for CASSSGKKTEAFF.

This clone was detected a few times. This sequence joins TRBV5-1 and TRBJ2-3; perhaps TRBD1 as D (5 bases). Germline loops: CDR1 SGHRS, CDR2 YFSETQ. Trimming took off 0 bases at V and 3 bases at J, with 11 bases between the two ends. This CDR3 comprises 15 residues. CDR3 DNA sequence: TGCGCCAGCAGCTTGGATGGCAGGGAAACAGATACGCAGTATTTT. Translation gives CASSLDGRETDTQYF.

The chain recombines TRBV5-1 with TRBJ1-6; the match to TRBD1 covers 8 bases. This CDR3 comprises 15 residues. Germline-derived CDR1 and CDR2 are SGHRS and YFSETQ. After removal of 0 bases from V and 9 bases from J, the junction contained 5 bases not matched to a gene. The CDR3 sequence is CASSLAGDRSSPLHF. CDR3 in DNA: TGCGCCAGCAGCTTGGCCGGGGACAGGTCTTCACCCCTCCACTTT.

In its sample, this clone was seen a few times. The chain is built from TRBV27 and TRBJ2-5, with a possible D match to TRBD1 (6 bases). Trimming stripped 4 bases from V and 1 base from J, with 10 bases between. The germline V gene has CDR1 MNHEY and CDR2 SMNVEV (reference sequence). This CDR3 contains 14 residues. Here the CDR3 reads CASSSGTSQETQYF. CDR3 nucleotide sequence: TGTGCCAGCAGTTCCGGGACAAGCCAAGAGACCCAGTACTTC.

This clone was counted only a few times. The CDR3 bases are TGTGCCAGCAGCTTGGACTGGGTCGGGGGCTACACCTTC. This codes for CASSLDWVGGYTF. This chain connects TRBV7-9 to TRBJ1-2; no firm D call. The CDR3 length is 13 residues. The V end lost 3 bases, the J end lost 8 bases, and 13 bases lay between the germline ends. Per the germline V gene, CDR1 is SEHNR and CDR2 is FQNEAQ (reference sequence).

The chain recombines TRBV6-1 with TRBJ1-2; a weak D match, TRBD1 (5 bases). The CDR3 length is 14 residues. Germline V gives CDR1 MNHNS, CDR2 SASEGT. Trimming shortened V by 1 base and J by 2 bases, and 8 bases separated the two germline ends. The CDR3 reads CASSEVPGNYGYTF. The CDR3 bases are TGTGCCAGCAGTGAAGTTCCAGGGAACTATGGCTACACCTTC.

CDR3 in DNA: TGTGCCAGCAGCCAAGACTCTCGGACTAGCGGATACACAGATACGCAGTATTTT. Translating gives CASSQDSRTSGYTDTQYF. V gene TRBV5-4 combines with J gene TRBJ2-3, with TRBD2 matching 10 bases. The CDR3 contains 18 residues. Germline trimming cut 4 bases from V and 2 bases from J; bases unmatched to any gene: 13. Germline V gene sequence: CDR1 SGHNT, CDR2 YYREEE (reference sequence). The whole variable domain, filled in from reference TRBV5-4 and TRBJ2-3, reads ETGVTQSPTHLIKTRGQQVTLRCSSQSGHNTVSWYQQALGQGPQFIFQYYREEENGRGNFPPRFSGLQFPNYSSELNVNALELDDSALYLCASSQDSRTSGYTDTQYFGPGTRLTVL.

CDR3 in amino acids: CASSYYRGYEQYF. DNA for the CDR3: TGTGCCAGCAGCTATTACAGGGGCTACGAGCAGTACTTC. The V gene is TRBV11-2, the J gene TRBJ2-7; 7 nucleotides line up with TRBD1. The germline gives CDR1 SGHAT, CDR2 FQNNGV. This CDR3 comprises 13 residues. Trimming at V came to 4 bases and at J to 3 bases, leaving 3 bases not matched to a gene.